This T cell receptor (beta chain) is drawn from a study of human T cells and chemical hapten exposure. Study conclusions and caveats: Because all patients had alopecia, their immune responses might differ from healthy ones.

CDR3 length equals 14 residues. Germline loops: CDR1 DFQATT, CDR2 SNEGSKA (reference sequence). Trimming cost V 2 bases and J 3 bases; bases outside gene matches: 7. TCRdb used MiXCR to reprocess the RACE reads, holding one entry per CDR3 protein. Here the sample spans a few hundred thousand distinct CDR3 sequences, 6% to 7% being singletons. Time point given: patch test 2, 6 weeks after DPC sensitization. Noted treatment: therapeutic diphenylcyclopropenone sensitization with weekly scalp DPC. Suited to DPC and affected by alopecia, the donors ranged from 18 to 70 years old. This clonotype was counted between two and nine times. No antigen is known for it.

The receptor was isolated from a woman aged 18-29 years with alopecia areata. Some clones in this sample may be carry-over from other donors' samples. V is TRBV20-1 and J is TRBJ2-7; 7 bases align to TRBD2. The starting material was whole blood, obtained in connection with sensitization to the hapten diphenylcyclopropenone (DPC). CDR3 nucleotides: TGCAGTGCTAGACTCCCGAGCGGGGACTACGAGCAGTACTTC. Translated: CSARLPSGDYEQYF.